This TCR beta chain stems from a study of response to subunit inactivated influenza vaccine. One entry per CDR3 protein, called by TCRdb with MiXCR from the RT-PCR reads. The sample lists hundreds of thousands of distinct CDR3 sequences, around 15% occurring once. CDR1 is MGHRA and CDR2 is YSYEKL in the germline V gene. This CDR3 has 13 amino acids. Turning to this clonotype: Its ends do not fully match the called genes, so a read error is possible.

Sequences were derived from PBMCs from blood, sampled 14 days before vaccination. This TCR derives from a middle-aged man who received an inactivated influenza vaccine. The rearrangement links TRBV4-1 to TRBJ2-5; the D gene could be TRBD1 or TRBD2 (6 bases each). Here the CDR3 DNA reads TGCGCCAGCAGCCAGAGGGGGGAAGAGATCCAGTACTTC. Translation: CASSQRGEEIQYF.